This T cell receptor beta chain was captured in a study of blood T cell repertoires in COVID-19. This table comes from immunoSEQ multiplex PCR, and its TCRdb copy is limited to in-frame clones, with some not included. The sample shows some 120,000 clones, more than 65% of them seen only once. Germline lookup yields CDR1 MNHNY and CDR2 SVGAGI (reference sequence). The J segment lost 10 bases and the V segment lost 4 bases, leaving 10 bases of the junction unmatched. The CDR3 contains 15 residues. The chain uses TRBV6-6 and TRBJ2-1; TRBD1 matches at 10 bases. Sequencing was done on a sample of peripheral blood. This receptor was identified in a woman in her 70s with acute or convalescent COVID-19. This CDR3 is CASSSPGTGVGEQFF. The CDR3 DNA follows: TGTGCCAGCAGTTCCCCTGGGACAGGGGTAGGAGAGCAGTTCTTC.